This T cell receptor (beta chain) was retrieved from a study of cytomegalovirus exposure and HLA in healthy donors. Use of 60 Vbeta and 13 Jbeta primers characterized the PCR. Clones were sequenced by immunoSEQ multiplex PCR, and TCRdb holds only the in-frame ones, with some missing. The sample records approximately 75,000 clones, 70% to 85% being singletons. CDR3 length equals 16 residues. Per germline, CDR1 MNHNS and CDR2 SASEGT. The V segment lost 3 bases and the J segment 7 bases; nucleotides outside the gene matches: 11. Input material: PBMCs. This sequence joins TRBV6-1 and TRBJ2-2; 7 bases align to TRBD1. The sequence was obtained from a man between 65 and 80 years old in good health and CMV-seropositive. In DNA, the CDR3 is TGTGCCAGCAGTGACCCGAGACAGGGTTCAAACGGGGAGCTGTTTTTT. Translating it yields CASSDPRQGSNGELFF.